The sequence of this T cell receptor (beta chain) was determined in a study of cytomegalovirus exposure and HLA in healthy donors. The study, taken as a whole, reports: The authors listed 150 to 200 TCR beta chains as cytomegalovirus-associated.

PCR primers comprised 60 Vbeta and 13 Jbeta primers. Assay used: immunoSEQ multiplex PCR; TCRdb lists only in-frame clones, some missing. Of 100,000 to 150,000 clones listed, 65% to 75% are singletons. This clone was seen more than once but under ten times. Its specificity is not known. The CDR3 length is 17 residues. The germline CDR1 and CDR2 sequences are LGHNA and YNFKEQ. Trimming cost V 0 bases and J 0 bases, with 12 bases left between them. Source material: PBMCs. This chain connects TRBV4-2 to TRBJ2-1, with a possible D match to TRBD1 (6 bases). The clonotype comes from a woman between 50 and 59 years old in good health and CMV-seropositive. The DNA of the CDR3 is TGTGCCAGCAGCCAAGAAGGACAGTTTAGCTCCTACAATGAGCAGTTCTTC. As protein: CASSQEGQFSSYNEQFF.